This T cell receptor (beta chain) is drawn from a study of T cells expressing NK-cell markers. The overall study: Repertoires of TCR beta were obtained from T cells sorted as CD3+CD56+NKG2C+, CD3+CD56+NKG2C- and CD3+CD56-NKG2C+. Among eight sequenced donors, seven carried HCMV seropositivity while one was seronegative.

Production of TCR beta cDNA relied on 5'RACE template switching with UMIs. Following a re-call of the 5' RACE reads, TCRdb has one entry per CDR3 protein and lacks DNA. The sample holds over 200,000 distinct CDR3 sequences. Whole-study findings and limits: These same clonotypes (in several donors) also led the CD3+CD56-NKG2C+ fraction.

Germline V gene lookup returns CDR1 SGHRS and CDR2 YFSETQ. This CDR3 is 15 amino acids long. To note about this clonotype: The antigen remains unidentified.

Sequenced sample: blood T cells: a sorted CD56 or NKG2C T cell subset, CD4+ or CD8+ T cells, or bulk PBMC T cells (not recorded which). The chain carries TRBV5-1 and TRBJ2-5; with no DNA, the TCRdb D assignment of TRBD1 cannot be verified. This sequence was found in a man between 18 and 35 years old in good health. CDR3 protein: CASSLDGRERETQYF.